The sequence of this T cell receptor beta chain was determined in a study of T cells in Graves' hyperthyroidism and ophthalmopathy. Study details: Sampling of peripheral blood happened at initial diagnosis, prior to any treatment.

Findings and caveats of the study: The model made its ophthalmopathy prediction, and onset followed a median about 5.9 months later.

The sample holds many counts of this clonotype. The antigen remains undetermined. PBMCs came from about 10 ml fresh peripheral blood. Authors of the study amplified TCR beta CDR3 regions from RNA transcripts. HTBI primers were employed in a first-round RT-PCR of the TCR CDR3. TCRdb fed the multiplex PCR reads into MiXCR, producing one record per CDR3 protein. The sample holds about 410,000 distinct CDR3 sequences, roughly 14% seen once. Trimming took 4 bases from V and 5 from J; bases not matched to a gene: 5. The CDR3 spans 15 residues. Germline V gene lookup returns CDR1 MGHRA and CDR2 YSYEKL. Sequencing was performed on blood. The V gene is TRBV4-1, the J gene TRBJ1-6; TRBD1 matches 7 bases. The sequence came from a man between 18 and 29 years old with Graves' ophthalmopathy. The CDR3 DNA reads TGCGCCAGCAGCCGAGGACAGGCGAATAATTCACCCCTCCACTTT. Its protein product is CASSRGQANNSPLHF.